The clone carrying this TCR beta chain appeared a few times. Antigen specificity is unknown. Time point meaning: newly diagnosed GD, antithyroid drugs for less than 3 months. From PBMCs, RNA was extracted and then used to make the TCR library. An endocrinology department in Xi'an, China, recruited the patients. With EDTA tubes as the receptacles, about 10 milliliters of peripheral blood were drawn. V lost 1 base, J lost 4 bases, and 7 bases stayed unmatched. Germline lookup yields CDR1 SGHTA and CDR2 FQGNSA. The CDR3 runs to 16 residues. The record originates from a study of regulatory T cells in long-lasting Graves disease. Whole-study findings and limits: Compared with new cases, persistent Graves' patients showed reduced TCR diversity. Patients with persistent disease showed a bias toward TRBV28, TRBJ1-2 and TRBJ2-5.

Construction of the TCR beta libraries employed iRepertoire HTBI primers in conjunction with Arm-PCR of CDR3 regions. TCRdb called the multiplex PCR reads again in MiXCR, with one record for every CDR3 protein. The data show around 420,000 distinct CDR3 sequences, roughly 15% seen once. The source was peripheral blood mononuclear cells (PBMCs), collected at new diagnosis, from a patient treated with antithyroid drugs. The chain combines TRBV7-2 with TRBJ2-7, with TRBD2 identical over 10 bases. This clonotype was obtained from a female donor with Graves disease. The CDR3 loop is CASSLVLAGGGYEQYF. The CDR3 nucleotides read TGTGCCAGCAGCTTAGTCTTAGCGGGAGGTGGGTACGAGCAGTACTTC.